This T cell receptor beta chain was identified in a study of cytomegalovirus exposure and HLA in healthy donors. Notes on the study in general: Usually a TCR sequence was rare, but some public TCRs were found in many donors. Donors belonging to an Asian-associated ancestry cluster reportedly showed fewer N-insertions in productive TCRs than the approximately 670-donor mean, according to what a later analysis found.

The PCR employed 60 Vbeta primers together with 13 Jbeta primers. Produced via immunoSEQ multiplex PCR; TCRdb's table is partial and in-frame only. Altogether over 200,000 clones are present, about 75% being singletons, with the ten largest covering 1.5% to 2%. Concerning this clone itself: Its antigen remains unknown.

This TCR was recovered from a male donor in good health and CMV-seronegative. The specimen sequenced was PBMCs.

The CDR3 is CASSSGTGPYNEQFF. Written as DNA, the CDR3 is TGTGCCAGCAGCTCAGGGACAGGGCCCTACAATGAGCAGTTCTTC. V is TRBV13 and J is TRBJ2-1, with 9 bases identical to TRBD1. The CDR3 has 15 amino acids. Germline V CDR1 and CDR2: PRHDT, FYEKMQ (reference sequence). J lost 2 bases, V lost 4 bases, and 3 bases had no gene match.